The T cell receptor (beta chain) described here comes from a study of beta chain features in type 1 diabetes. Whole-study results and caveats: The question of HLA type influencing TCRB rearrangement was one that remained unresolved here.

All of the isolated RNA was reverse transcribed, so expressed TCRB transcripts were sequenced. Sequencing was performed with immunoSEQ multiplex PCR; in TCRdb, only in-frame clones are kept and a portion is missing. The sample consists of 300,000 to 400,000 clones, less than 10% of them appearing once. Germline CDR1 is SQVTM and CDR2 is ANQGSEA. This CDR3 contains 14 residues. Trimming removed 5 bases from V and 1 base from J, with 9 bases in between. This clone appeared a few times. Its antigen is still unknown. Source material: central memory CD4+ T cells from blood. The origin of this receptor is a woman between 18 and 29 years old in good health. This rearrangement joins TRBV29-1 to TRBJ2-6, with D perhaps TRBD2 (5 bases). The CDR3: CSVYEGSGANVLTF. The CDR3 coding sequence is TGCAGCGTTTATGAGGGATCTGGGGCCAACGTCCTGACTTTC.